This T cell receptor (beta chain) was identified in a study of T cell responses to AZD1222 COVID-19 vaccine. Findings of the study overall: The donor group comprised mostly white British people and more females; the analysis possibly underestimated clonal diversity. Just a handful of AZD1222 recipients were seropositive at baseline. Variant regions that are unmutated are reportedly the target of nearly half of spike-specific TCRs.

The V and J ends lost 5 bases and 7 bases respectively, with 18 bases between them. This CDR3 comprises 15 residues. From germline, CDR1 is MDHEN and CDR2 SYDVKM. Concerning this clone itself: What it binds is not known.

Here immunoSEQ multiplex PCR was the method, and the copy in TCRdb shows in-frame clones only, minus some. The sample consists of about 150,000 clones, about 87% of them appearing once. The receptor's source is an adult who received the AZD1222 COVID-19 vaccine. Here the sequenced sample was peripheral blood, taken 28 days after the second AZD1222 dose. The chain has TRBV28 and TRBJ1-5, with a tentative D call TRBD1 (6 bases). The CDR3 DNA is TGTGCCAGCAGTAAAGGGGACACGTTCGGGCAGCCCCAGCATTTT. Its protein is CASSKGDTFGQPQHF.